This entry lists 23 T cell receptor beta chains sequenced from one sample in a study of blood T cell repertoires in COVID-19. The table came from immunoSEQ multiplex PCR; TCRdb's copy has only in-frame clones and leaves some out. The sample has approximately 140,000 clones, approximately 87% seen once. Sequenced input: peripheral blood. The receptor source for this set is an older man with acute or convalescent COVID-19.

The gene calls are TRBV27 and TRBJ2-7; TRBD2 might be the D (6 bases). Between the trimmed V and J ends, which lost 2 bases and 5 bases, there was a span of 13 bases. From germline, CDR1 is MNHEY and CDR2 SMNVEV (reference sequence). This CDR3 has 14 amino acids. DNA for the CDR3: TGTGCCAGCAGTTTAGGTCAGCGGGTGAACGAGCAGTACTTC. Amino acids: CASSLGQRVNEQYF.

The CDR3 DNA reads TGTGCCAGCAGCCCCTCGGTCGGGGGGAAGGAAGATACGCAGTATTTT. The encoded protein is CASSPSVGGKEDTQYF. The rearrangement uses TRBV11-2 and TRBJ2-3; 7 positions match TRBD2. The CDR3 length is 16 residues. V lost 5 bases, J lost 5 bases, and 13 bases stayed unmatched. The germline CDR1 and CDR2 sequences are SGHAT and FQNNGV.

V and J are TRBV7-2 and TRBJ2-1; D possibly corresponds to TRBD2 (7 bases). The germline V and J ends were trimmed by 0 bases and 8 bases, with 11 bases remaining between them. The germline V gene has CDR1 SGHTA and CDR2 FQGNSA. The CDR3 loop spans 14 amino acids. The CDR3 DNA reads as TGTGCCAGCAGCTTAGCGGGGGGGCCCGATGAGCAGTTCTTC. It specifies CASSLAGGPDEQFF.

This clone was observed once. V usage is TRBV27 and J usage is TRBJ1-6; perhaps TRBD1 as D (5 bases). Germline loops: CDR1 MNHEY, CDR2 SMNVEV (reference sequence). V lost 9 bases and J lost 1, with 10 bases in between. The CDR3 sequence is 14 residues long. CDR3 nucleotide sequence: TGTGCCAGTTCCAGGGCATCCTATAATTCACCCCTCCACTTT. Encoded protein: CASSRASYNSPLHF.

The chain carries TRBV28 and TRBJ2-1; tentatively, D is TRBD2 (5 bases). The CDR3 is made up of 14 amino acids. Germline values: CDR1 MDHEN, CDR2 SYDVKM. V was trimmed by 7 bases and J by 3 bases, leaving 13 bases between them. The CDR3 spells CASTFPGNYNEQFF. CDR3 nucleotide sequence: TGTGCCAGCACCTTTCCCGGGAACTACAATGAGCAGTTCTTC.

This clone was picked up one time. This sequence joins TRBV28 and TRBJ2-6; no reliable D call. Looked up from germline, CDR1 is MDHEN and CDR2 is SYDVKM. V shed 6 bases and J shed 1 base, with 10 bases lying between them. This CDR3 has 15 amino acids. The DNA of the CDR3 is TGTGCCAGCAGCCGCGATCCGTCTGGGGCCAACGTCCTGACTTTC. Encoded protein: CASSRDPSGANVLTF.

This chain links TRBV11-3 with TRBJ2-2; no definite D call. V lost 4 bases and J 4 bases, leaving 4 bases between the germline ends. CDR3 length: 12 amino acids. From germline, CDR1 is SGHNT and CDR2 YENEEA. The CDR3 nucleotides are TGTGCCAGCAGCTCCGGCACCGGGGAGCTGTTTTTT. Its translation: CASSSGTGELFF.

This clone was seen a few times. The chain links TRBV5-1 to TRBJ1-3, with D perhaps matching TRBD1 (5 bases). The CDR3 has 15 amino acids. Per the germline V gene, CDR1 is SGHRS and CDR2 is YFSETQ. V lost 4 bases and J 0 bases, leaving 11 bases between the germline ends. CDR3 sequence (DNA): TGCGCCAGCAGCCCAATCGGGGGCTCTGGAAACACCATATATTTT. Its translation is CASSPIGGSGNTIYF.

The V and J genes are TRBV30 and TRBJ1-1; possibly TRBD1 for D (5 bases). Germline CDR1 reads GTSNPN; CDR2 reads SVGIG (reference sequence). There are 13 residues in the CDR3. Trimming took off 1 base at V and 2 bases at J, with 8 bases between the two ends. The chain's CDR3 is CAWSGQSNTEAFF. The CDR3 nucleotides are TGTGCCTGGAGTGGACAGTCAAACACTGAAGCTTTCTTT. Full variable domain (missing parts from reference TRBV30 and TRBJ1-1): SQTIHQWPATLVQPVGSPLSLECTVEGTSNPNLYWYRQAAGRGLQLLFYSVGIGQISSEVPQNLSASRPQDRQFILSSKKLLLSDSGFYLCAWSGQSNTEAFFGQGTRLTVV.

V gene TRBV7-2 combines with J gene TRBJ2-7, with D tentatively TRBD1 (8 bases). CDR3 length equals 14 residues. The V end lost 4 bases, the J end lost 2 bases, and 12 bases lay between the germline ends. Germline V CDR1 and CDR2: SGHTA, FQGNSA. For the CDR3, the DNA is TGTGCCAGCAGCTACACAGGGGGGGCCTACGAGCAGTACTTC. This gives the protein CASSYTGGAYEQYF.

V usage is TRBV4-2 and J usage is TRBJ1-5; TRBD1 aligns across 7 bases. This CDR3 is built from 15 residues. Germline V gene data show CDR1 as LGHNA and CDR2 as YNFKEQ. V trimming: 0 bases; J trimming: 7 bases; junction bases outside the gene matches: 6. The CDR3 reads CASSQDWEQGQPQHF. The CDR3 DNA is TGTGCCAGCAGCCAAGATTGGGAACAGGGGCAGCCCCAGCATTTT.

The J gene is TRBJ1-2, the V gene TRBV5-6; a weak D match, TRBD1 (5 bases). The CDR3 has 14 amino acids. Trimming stripped 7 bases from V and 1 base from J, with 14 bases between. CDR1 is SGHDT, CDR2 YYEEEE, per germline. The CDR3 region is CASSPWGRNYGYTF. CDR3 nucleotide sequence: TGTGCCAGCTCTCCTTGGGGCCGTAACTATGGCTACACCTTC.

In nucleotides, the CDR3 is TGTGCCAACAAAGACAGGACAACCGAAGAGCAGTACTTC. It encodes CANKDRTTEEQYF. The chain employs TRBV28 and TRBJ2-7, with TRBD1 as a possible D gene (6 bases). Between the trimmed V and J ends, which lost 10 bases and 7 bases, there was a span of 20 bases. The germline V gene encodes CDR1 MDHEN and CDR2 SYDVKM. The CDR3 extends over 13 amino acids. Combining the CDR3 with reference TRBV28 and TRBJ2-7 gives the whole variable domain DVKVTQSSRYLVKRTGEKVFLECVQDMDHENMFWYRQDPGLGLRLIYFSYDVKMKEKGDIPEGYSVSREKKERFSLILESASTNQTSMYLCANKDRTTEEQYFGPGTRLTVT.

As DNA, the CDR3 is TGTGCCAGCAGCTTAGATAGGGGGCGACAGATTTACAATGAGCAGTTCTTC. It codes for CASSLDRGRQIYNEQFF. The chain couples TRBV11-2 to TRBJ2-1; the match to TRBD1 covers 7 bases. The trim removed 0 bases at V and 4 bases at J, leaving 9 bases unmatched. Germline V lookup: CDR1 SGHAT, CDR2 FQNNGV. This CDR3 has 17 residues.

This clone was counted once. This chain uses TRBV3-1 (or the pseudogene TRBV3-2) with TRBJ2-1, with 7 bases aligning to TRBD1. Germline lookup yields CDR1 LGHDT and CDR2 YNNKEL (reference sequence). The CDR3 contains 13 residues. J was trimmed by 14 bases and V by 1 base; bases with no gene match: 8. The CDR3 DNA follows: TGTGCCAGCAGCCAAGTCGAACCGGGACAGAAGTTCTTC. This encodes CASSQVEPGQKFF.

V usage is TRBV28 and J usage is TRBJ1-6; 10 nucleotides match TRBD1. This CDR3 contains 16 residues. The germline V gene has CDR1 MDHEN and CDR2 SYDVKM. The V and J ends lost 8 bases and 4 bases, in that order; junction bases with no gene match: 8. CDR3 coding DNA: TGTGCCAGCCTGCCGGGACAGGGGATATATAATTCACCCCTCCACTTT. Its translation: CASLPGQGIYNSPLHF. Using reference TRBV28 and TRBJ1-6 for the parts outside the CDR3, the full variable domain is DVKVTQSSRYLVKRTGEKVFLECVQDMDHENMFWYRQDPGLGLRLIYFSYDVKMKEKGDIPEGYSVSREKKERFSLILESASTNQTSMYLCASLPGQGIYNSPLHFGNGTRLTVT.

J is TRBJ1-5 and V is TRBV6-5; D gene uncertain. The CDR3 contains 14 residues. The germline CDR1 and CDR2 sequences are MNHEY and SVGAGI. Trimming took 3 bases from V and 5 from J, leaving 11 bases between them. CDR3 coding DNA: TGTGCCAGCAGTTATAGCTATAATTATCAGCCCCAGCATTTT. Translation gives CASSYSYNYQPQHF.

The genes are TRBV6-4 and TRBJ1-2; perhaps TRBD1 as D (6 bases). The V and J ends lost 2 bases and 6 bases respectively, with 16 bases between them. Looked up from germline, CDR1 is MRHNA and CDR2 is SNTAGT. The CDR3 extends over 15 amino acids. The CDR3 nucleotides read TGTGCCAGCAGTGACCCAACAACAGGGATCAATGGCTACACCTTC. Translation gives CASSDPTTGINGYTF.

With respect to this clone: The DNA is left out, because the CDR3 cannot be placed on it with certainty; the CDR3 is given as TCRdb lists it. The chain recombines TRBV6-1 with TRBJ2-2; TRBD2 was called by the table and not checked on the DNA. Germline loops: CDR1 MNHNS, CDR2 SASEGT. The CDR3 is 14 amino acids long, termini counted. CDR3 amino acids: CASSEPPDGGSCFF.

J is TRBJ1-1 and V is TRBV3-1 (or the pseudogene TRBV3-2), with TRBD1 identical over 7 bases. Germline CDR1 reads LGHDT; CDR2 reads YNNKEL (reference sequence). This CDR3 has 14 residues. V shed 1 base, J shed 4 bases, and the junction held 3 bases outside the gene matches. CDR3 residues: CASSQVPGGTEAFF. CDR3 nucleotide sequence: TGTGCCAGCAGCCAAGTGCCAGGGGGCACTGAAGCTTTCTTT.

The genes are TRBV6-5 and TRBJ1-1; D ambiguous. The CDR3 has 14 amino acids. In germline, CDR1 is MNHEY, CDR2 SVGAGI. The V gene lost 0 bases and the J gene lost 1 base, with 6 bases spanning the gap. In DNA form, the CDR3 reads TGTGCCAGCAGTTACTCAGCCGGGAACACTGAAGCTTTCTTT. The encoded protein is CASSYSAGNTEAFF.

The genes are TRBV5-1 and TRBJ1-1; D perhaps matches TRBD1 (6 bases). Between the trimmed V and J ends, which lost 0 bases and 0 bases, there was a span of 12 bases. The CDR3 runs to 16 residues. From germline, CDR1 is SGHRS and CDR2 YFSETQ. DNA for the CDR3: TGCGCCAGCAGCTTGGGGGGGACACTCATGAACACTGAAGCTTTCTTT. This translates into CASSLGGTLMNTEAFF. Supplemented by reference TRBV5-1 and TRBJ1-1, the full variable domain reads KAGVTQTPRYLIKTRGQQVTLSCSPISGHRSVSWYQQTPGQGLQFLFEYFSETQRNKGNFPGRFSGRQFSNSRSEMNVSTLELGDSALYLCASSLGGTLMNTEAFFGQGTRLTVV.

V is TRBV5-1 and J is TRBJ2-3; D ambiguous. Trimming shortened V by 0 bases and J by 0 bases, and 11 bases separated the two germline ends. This CDR3 contains 16 residues. From germline, CDR1 is SGHRS and CDR2 YFSETQ. CDR3 amino acids: CASSLASRSSTDTQYF. In nucleotides, the CDR3 is TGCGCCAGCAGCTTGGCTTCTCGTTCTAGCACAGATACGCAGTATTTT.